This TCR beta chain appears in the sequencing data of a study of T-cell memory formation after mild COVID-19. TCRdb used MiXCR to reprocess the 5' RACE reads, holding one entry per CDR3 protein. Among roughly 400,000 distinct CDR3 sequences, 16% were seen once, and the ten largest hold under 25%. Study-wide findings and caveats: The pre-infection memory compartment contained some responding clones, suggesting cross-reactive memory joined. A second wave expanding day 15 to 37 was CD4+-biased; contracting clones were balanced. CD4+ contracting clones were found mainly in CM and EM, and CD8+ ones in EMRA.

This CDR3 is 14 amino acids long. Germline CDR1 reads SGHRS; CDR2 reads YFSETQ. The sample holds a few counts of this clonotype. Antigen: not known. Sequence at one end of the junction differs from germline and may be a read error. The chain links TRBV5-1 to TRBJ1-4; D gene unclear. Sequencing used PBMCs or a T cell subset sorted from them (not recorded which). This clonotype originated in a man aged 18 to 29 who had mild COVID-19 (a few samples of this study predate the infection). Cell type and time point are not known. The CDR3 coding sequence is TGCGCCAGCAGCTTTCAACCAACGAATGAAAAACTGTTTTTT. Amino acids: CASSFQPTNEKLFF.